This T cell receptor beta chain stems from a study of cytomegalovirus exposure and HLA in healthy donors. The study's findings and limits: Researchers reported from a later analysis that most CMV-associated TCR beta chains appeared HLA-restricted. Later analysis reportedly placed an Asian-associated ancestry cluster below the approximately 650-donor mean in N-insertions. Clonal expansion, a later analysis showed, was greater in HLA-associated TCR beta chains than in equally common others.

A word on this clone: The antigen is unknown.

With 60 Vbeta and 13 Jbeta primers, the PCR was carried out. Using immunoSEQ multiplex PCR, the repertoire was profiled, and TCRdb retains in-frame clones only, with some absent. This sample yields fewer than 200,000 clones, of which over 75% are seen a single time; roughly 0.5% belongs to the top ten. Germline V gene sequence: CDR1 SGHTA, CDR2 FQGTGA. The CDR3 is 16 residues long. The V and J ends lost 2 bases and 0 bases respectively, with 12 bases between them. The specimen was PBMCs. The chain recombines TRBV7-3 with TRBJ2-3, with D possibly being TRBD2 (5 bases). The source of this sequence is a woman aged 50 to 60 in good health and CMV-seronegative. The CDR3 loop reads CASSLFGRTSTDTQYF. CDR3 DNA sequence: TGTGCCAGCAGCTTATTCGGGCGGACTAGCACAGATACGCAGTATTTT.